The 21 T cell receptor beta chains in this list originate from one sample, sequenced in a study of post-analysis software for immune sequencing data. Libraries were made from TCR beta cDNA, and they carried unique molecular identifiers. TCRdb used MiXCR to reprocess the PCR reads, holding one entry per CDR3 protein. The data contain about 380,000 distinct CDR3 sequences, less than 35% of them singletons. The study's findings and limits: The five TRBV segments detected at higher frequency in patients than in controls included TRBV5-6, TRBV5-1 and TRBV20-1.

For these TCRs, the target antigens are not known. The sample taken for sequencing was blood. Receptors originate from a girl aged 10 to 17 with multiple sclerosis.

The chain uses TRBV6-2 or TRBV6-3 and TRBJ2-3; D uncertain. With 2 bases removed from V and 2 bases from J, the gap between germline ends came to 11 bases. The V gene's germline CDR1 is MNHEY and CDR2 SVGEGT. The length of the CDR3 is 15 residues. The CDR3 coding sequence is TGTGCCAGCAGTTACAGGTGGGCTAACACAGATACGCAGTATTTT. This encodes CASSYRWANTDTQYF.

The chain employs TRBV6-5 and TRBJ2-7, with a weak D call TRBD2 (5 bases). Trimming removed 2 bases from V and 7 bases from J, with 15 bases in between. Germline CDR1 is MNHEY and CDR2 is SVGAGI. The CDR3 length is 14 residues. CDR3 sequence reads: CASSYMPGGGEQYF. The CDR3 nucleotides are TGTGCCAGCAGTTACATGCCGGGCGGCGGGGAGCAGTACTTC.

In its sample, this clonotype was seen a few times. V usage is TRBV20-1 and J usage is TRBJ1-5; perhaps TRBD1 as D (5 bases). CDR1 is DFQATT, CDR2 SNEGSKA, per germline (reference sequence). The CDR3 covers 13 residues. The V end lost 6 bases, the J end lost 4 bases, and 13 bases lay between the germline ends. DNA of the CDR3: TGCAGTGCCTTAAGGCAGGGAAATCAGCCCCAGCATTTT. Amino acids: CSALRQGNQPQHF.

This clonotype was found a few times. The CDR3 is CASSWSGVQPQHF. DNA for the CDR3: TGTGCCAGCAGTTGGTCGGGAGTCCAGCCCCAGCATTTT. This chain links TRBV12-3 or TRBV12-4 with TRBJ1-5, with D hard to call. This CDR3 has 13 residues. The V and J ends lost 4 bases and 7 bases respectively, with 11 bases between them.

The rearrangement uses TRBV29-1 and TRBJ2-3, with D possibly matching TRBD1 (5 bases). V shed 4 bases and J shed 3 bases, with 14 bases lying between them. The CDR3 is 14 residues long. CDR1 and CDR2 (germline): SQVTM, ANQGSEA. The DNA of the CDR3 is TGCAGCGTTGTACAGTTTGGGGCTACAGATACGCAGTATTTT. It translates to CSVVQFGATDTQYF.

In this sample, this clonotype turned up a few times. The chain couples TRBV2 to TRBJ2-1; 9 nucleotides match TRBD2. Germline V gene lookup returns CDR1 SNHLY and CDR2 FYNNEI. The CDR3 loop spans 14 amino acids. Trimming removed 5 bases from V and 3 bases from J; junction bases left unmatched: 2. The CDR3 here is CASSPSGVYNEQFF. CDR3 bases: TGTGCCAGCAGTCCTAGCGGGGTCTACAATGAGCAGTTCTTC.

This clonotype occurred a few times. The chain combines TRBV5-1 with TRBJ2-7; D ambiguous. Between the trimmed V and J ends, which lost 3 bases and 0 bases, there was a span of 16 bases. Germline V gene data show CDR1 as SGHRS and CDR2 as YFSETQ. The CDR3 has 16 amino acids. This CDR3 is CASSSGRLESSYEQYF. CDR3 nucleotides: TGCGCCAGCAGCTCAGGTCGCCTGGAGAGCTCCTACGAGCAGTACTTC.

The chain couples TRBV19 to TRBJ2-5, with 8 bases matching TRBD2. Germline CDR1 reads LNHDA; CDR2 reads SQIVND (reference sequence). The CDR3 runs 15 residues. Trimming cost V 6 bases and J 5 bases; bases outside gene matches: 11. The CDR3 reads CASSHSGGSGETQYF. The CDR3 DNA follows: TGTGCCAGTAGCCACAGCGGGGGCTCAGGGGAGACCCAGTACTTC.

The chain links TRBV5-1 to TRBJ2-5, with D possibly matching TRBD2 (5 bases). V shed 4 bases and J shed 3 bases, with 10 bases lying between them. The CDR3 has 13 amino acids. Looked up from germline, CDR1 is SGHRS and CDR2 is YFSETQ. DNA for the CDR3: TGCGCCAGCAGCGCCCTAGCAGAAGAGACCCAGTACTTC. Its protein product is CASSALAEETQYF. The full variable domain, rest sourced from reference TRBV5-1 and TRBJ2-5, is KAGVTQTPRYLIKTRGQQVTLSCSPISGHRSVSWYQQTPGQGLQFLFEYFSETQRNKGNFPGRFSGRQFSNSRSEMNVSTLELGDSALYLCASSALAEETQYFGPGTRLLVL.

The V call is TRBV4-1, the J call TRBJ2-1, with D maybe TRBD1 (6 bases). CDR3 size: 15 residues. In germline, CDR1 is MGHRA, CDR2 YSYEKL. Trimming removed 1 base from V and 6 bases from J, with 13 bases in between. CDR3 amino acids: CASSQVTGRVNEQFF. The CDR3, as DNA: TGCGCCAGCAGCCAAGTTACAGGGCGGGTCAATGAGCAGTTCTTC.

V and J are TRBV18 and TRBJ1-2, with TRBD1 matching 7 bases. This CDR3 is 13 amino acids long. V dropped 1 base and J dropped 8; count of bases not matched to a gene: 4. The germline V gene has CDR1 KGHSH and CDR2 LQKENI. The CDR3 bases are TGTGCCAGCTCACCACGCGCAGGGGGAGGCTACACCTTC. Protein: CASSPRAGGGYTF. The full variable domain, with the rest looked up from reference TRBV18 and TRBJ1-2, is NAGVMQNPRHLVRRRGQEARLRCSPMKGHSHVYWYRQLPEEGLKFMVYLQKENIIDESGMPKERFSAEFPKEGPSILRIQQVVRGDSAAYFCASSPRAGGGYTFGSGTRLTVV.

V and J are TRBV20-1 and TRBJ2-1; D not certain. This CDR3 spans 10 amino acids. V shed 5 bases and J shed 5 bases, with 4 bases lying between them. Germline V CDR1 and CDR2: DFQATT, SNEGSKA (reference sequence). The chain's CDR3 is CSAGNNEQFF. DNA of the CDR3: TGCAGTGCTGGCAACAATGAGCAGTTCTTC.

CDR3 DNA: TGTGCCAGCAGTGAAGGAGAGGTGGGGAGAGAAAAACTGTTTTTT. As protein: CASSEGEVGREKLFF. The rearrangement uses TRBV6-1 and TRBJ1-4, with no clear D. The CDR3 loop spans 15 amino acids. CDR1 and CDR2 (germline): MNHNS, SASEGT. The ends were cut back, 1 base at V and 8 bases at J, with 14 bases in the middle.

The chain couples TRBV5-1 to TRBJ2-7, with 7 positions matching TRBD1. The length of the CDR3 is 15 residues. Per germline, CDR1 SGHRS and CDR2 YFSETQ. The junction had 13 bases not matched to a gene; V was cut back by 0 bases and J by 10 bases. The CDR3 is CASSLGRQGTRDQYF. In nucleotides, the CDR3 is TGCGCCAGCAGCTTGGGACGACAGGGAACAAGAGACCAGTACTTC.

This clonotype was seen only a few times. The CDR3: CASSFTKGGSYEQYF. In DNA form, the CDR3 reads TGTGCCAGCAGTTTCACGAAAGGGGGCTCCTACGAGCAGTACTTC. The chain uses TRBV6-6 and TRBJ2-7, with D tentatively TRBD1 (6 bases). Looked up from germline, CDR1 is MNHNY and CDR2 is SVGAGI (reference sequence). V lost 4 bases to trimming and J lost 0 bases, with 13 bases between them. This CDR3 has 15 residues.

CDR3 in DNA: TGTGCCATCAGACCGGGACTAGCGGGGTCCAGCACAGATACGCAGTATTTT. This encodes CAIRPGLAGSSTDTQYF. The chain uses TRBV10-3 and TRBJ2-3; 13 bases align to TRBD2. The germline V gene encodes CDR1 ENHRY and CDR2 SYGVKD. Unmatched junction bases numbered 6, after V lost 6 bases and J lost 0 bases. The CDR3 runs to 17 residues.

This clonotype was detected only a few times. This sequence joins TRBV5-1 and TRBJ2-6; 9 nucleotides match TRBD1. Germline assignment: CDR1 SGHRS and CDR2 YFSETQ. The CDR3 has 17 residues. V lost 5 bases, J lost 2 bases, and 8 bases stayed unmatched. CDR3 sequence: CASSSGTGTAGANVLTF. CDR3 sequence (DNA): TGCGCCAGCAGTTCCGGGACAGGGACGGCTGGGGCCAACGTCCTGACTTTC.

This chain uses TRBV2 with TRBJ2-1; 7 positions agree with TRBD1. This CDR3 comprises 15 residues. The germline V gene encodes CDR1 SNHLY and CDR2 FYNNEI. The trim removed 2 bases at V and 4 bases at J, leaving 5 bases unmatched. In DNA, the CDR3 is TGTGCCAGCAGTGAACTAGGGACAGAATACAATGAGCAGTTCTTC. Translated, it gives CASSELGTEYNEQFF.

The V gene is TRBV12-3 or TRBV12-4, the J gene TRBJ2-1, with D possibly matching TRBD1 (6 bases). V was shortened by 5 bases and J by 5 bases, with 19 bases between the two germline ends. CDR3 length equals 16 residues. CDR3 nucleotides: TGTGCCAGCAGTCACCTCAGGGGTGGGGGACACAATGAGCAGTTCTTC. This codes for CASSHLRGGGHNEQFF.

The chain links TRBV6-2 or TRBV6-3 to TRBJ1-1, with D perhaps TRBD1 (6 bases). Deletions cut 6 bases from V and 4 bases from J, with 12 bases between. The CDR3 is 13 residues long. Germline V lookup: CDR1 MNHEY, CDR2 SVGEGT. CDR3 sequence: CASSPQGGTEAFF. For the CDR3, the DNA is TGTGCCAGCAGCCCACAGGGCGGCACTGAAGCTTTCTTT.

The chain has TRBV29-1 and TRBJ1-4; 7 bases are shared with TRBD1. The V segment lost 5 bases and the J segment 6 bases; nucleotides outside the gene matches: 12. CDR3 length: 15 residues. The germline V gene has CDR1 SQVTM and CDR2 ANQGSEA. This CDR3 is CSVYPSGQEDEKLFF. The CDR3 DNA is TGCAGCGTTTACCCATCCGGACAGGAGGATGAAAAACTGTTTTTT.